These 29 T cell receptor beta chains were all obtained from the same sample, sequenced in a study of liver allograft versus peripheral blood T cells. As for the study in general: The study compared liver allograft T cell receptor repertoires against peripheral blood repertoires of liver transplant recipients.

TCRdb reprocessed the reads via MiXCR and lists one record per CDR3 protein. The profile covers 1,500 to 2,000 distinct CDR3 sequences, with 16% appearing a single time and approximately 8% taken by the ten largest. The source of these receptors is a human patient who had a liver transplant. Among the T cells, some may be from the graft donor.

There are a few counts of this clonotype. V and J are TRBV7-2 and TRBJ2-5, with 11 bases that match TRBD2. This CDR3 contains 17 residues. The V gene's germline CDR1 is SGHTA and CDR2 FQGNSA. The V segment lost 1 base and the J segment 4 bases; nucleotides outside the gene matches: 8. The CDR3 protein is CASSLGGLAAQGETQYF. The CDR3 region has the DNA TGTGCCAGCAGCTTAGGGGGACTAGCGGCTCAGGGAGAGACCCAGTACTTC.

This clonotype is categorized as large. V usage is TRBV28 and J usage is TRBJ1-6; D is undetermined. The CDR3 is made up of 15 amino acids. V lost 5 bases and J 10 bases, leaving 18 bases between the germline ends. The germline V gene encodes CDR1 MDHEN and CDR2 SYDVKM. In DNA form, the CDR3 reads TGTGCCAGCAGTCTCATCACACTAGCAGGATCACCCCTCCACTTT. As protein: CASSLITLAGSPLHF.

Relative to its sample, this clonotype is medium-sized. The rearrangement uses TRBV12-3 or TRBV12-4 and TRBJ2-1, with 8 bases matching TRBD2. V was pared by 5 bases and J by 9 bases, with 9 bases of the junction left unmatched. This CDR3 is built from 14 residues. Written as DNA, the CDR3 is TGTGCCAGCAGTCGTCTCGCGGGAGGTGGTGAGCAGTTCTTC. Translating it yields CASSRLAGGGEQFF.

By proportion, this clonotype is medium-sized. V gene TRBV6-5 combines with J gene TRBJ2-7; D is perhaps TRBD1 (6 bases). This CDR3 comprises 13 residues. Trimming left V 7 bases short and J 3 bases short, with 13 bases between. The germline CDR1 and CDR2 sequences are MNHEY and SVGAGI. For the CDR3, the DNA is TGTGCCAGCAAAACAGGGCGAGGCTACGAGCAGTACTTC. Its protein is CASKTGRGYEQYF.

This clonotype is classed as medium-sized. V usage is TRBV20-1 and J usage is TRBJ2-7; D possibly uses TRBD1 or TRBD2 (5 bases each). Trimming removed 6 bases at V and 5 bases at J, with 11 bases between. Germline CDR1 DFQATT, CDR2 SNEGSKA (reference sequence). This CDR3 has 11 residues. In DNA form, the CDR3 reads TGCAGTGCCGGGGACGACAACGAGCAGTACTTC. Amino acid sequence: CSAGDDNEQYF.

This clonotype was found a few times. The J gene is TRBJ1-5, the V gene TRBV11-2, with TRBD1 identical over 7 bases. The CDR3 has 15 amino acids. V lost 4 bases to trimming and J lost 2 bases; unmatched junction nucleotides: 5. CDR1 SGHAT and CDR2 FQNNGV come from the germline V gene. The CDR3 DNA sequence: TGTGCCAGCAGCTCGGGACAGTTGGGCAATCAGCCCCAGCATTTT. Residues: CASSSGQLGNQPQHF.

This clonotype is large. The V and J genes are TRBV19 and TRBJ1-2; D not resolved. Trimming left V 3 bases short and J 7 bases short, with 12 bases between. The length of the CDR3 is 13 residues. The germline V gene has CDR1 LNHDA and CDR2 SQIVND (reference sequence). The CDR3 sequence: CASSINRLGGYTF. The CDR3, as DNA: TGTGCCAGTAGTATCAACCGGCTTGGTGGCTACACCTTC.

The chain uses TRBV28 and TRBJ1-1; a possible D gene is TRBD1 (5 bases). The CDR3 runs 13 residues. V was trimmed by 7 bases and J by 10 bases, leaving 19 bases between them. CDR1 and CDR2 (germline): MDHEN, SYDVKM. CDR3 amino acids: CASNKAGVGVAFF. The CDR3 region has the DNA TGTGCCAGCAACAAGGCGGGGGTGGGCGTAGCTTTCTTT. The full variable domain, with the rest looked up from reference TRBV28 and TRBJ1-1, is DVKVTQSSRYLVKRTGEKVFLECVQDMDHENMFWYRQDPGLGLRLIYFSYDVKMKEKGDIPEGYSVSREKKERFSLILESASTNQTSMYLCASNKAGVGVAFFGQGTRLTVV.

By proportion, this clonotype is large. The chain joins TRBV6-6 to TRBJ2-7; D perhaps matches TRBD1 (6 bases). Trimming removed 6 bases at V and 2 bases at J, with 14 bases between. Germline V gene lookup returns CDR1 MNHNY and CDR2 SVGAGI (reference sequence). The CDR3 has 14 residues. CDR3 DNA: TGTGCCAGCAGCCAGCGGACAGCCCCCTACGAGCAGTACTTC. Translated, it gives CASSQRTAPYEQYF.

This clonotype is labeled medium-sized. The chain combines TRBV7-9 with TRBJ1-4, with TRBD1 matching over 8 bases. CDR3 length: 14 amino acids. J gave up 6 bases and V 2 bases, and 2 bases lay outside the gene matches. CDR1 is SEHNR and CDR2 is FQNEAQ in the germline V gene (reference sequence). In DNA form, the CDR3 reads TGTGCCAGCAGCTTACAGGGGGCCTATGAAAAACTGTTTTTT. It translates to CASSLQGAYEKLFF.

The J gene is TRBJ1-1, the V gene TRBV3-1, with no clear D. V lost 4 bases to trimming and J lost 0 bases, with 9 bases between them. The CDR3 runs 14 residues. Germline CDR1 reads LGHDT; CDR2 reads YNNKEL (reference sequence). CDR3 DNA: TGTGCCAGCAGCCTGCGAACATTGAACACTGAAGCTTTCTTT. Translated, it gives CASSLRTLNTEAFF.

This clonotype ranks as medium-sized. V and J are TRBV6-6 and TRBJ2-2, with 11 bases matching TRBD1. V dropped 7 bases and J dropped 6; count of bases not matched to a gene: 7. The CDR3 contains 15 residues. Looked up from germline, CDR1 is MNHNY and CDR2 is SVGAGI (reference sequence). The CDR3 DNA reads as TGTGCCAGCACCTCTGGGACAGGGGGTTCCGGGGAGCTGTTTTTT. Protein product: CASTSGTGGSGELFF.

In regard to this clonotype: It differs at one base from a far larger clone, so likely a read error. J is TRBJ1-5 and V is TRBV27, with unresolved D. TRBJ1-6 explains the end of the DNA better; the J call may be wrong. The CDR3 is 18 amino acids. CDR1 MNHEY and CDR2 SMNVEV come from the germline V gene (reference sequence). The chain's CDR3 is CTSSLTNMGRTTNSPLHF. CDR3 nucleotide sequence: TGTACCAGCAGTTTAACGAACATGGGAAGAACTACTAATTCACCCCTCCACTTT.

Remarks on this clonotype: A much larger clone differs by one base, so this may be a read error. This sequence joins TRBV6-2 or TRBV6-3 and TRBJ1-1; 10 bases line up with TRBD1. The trim removed 6 bases at V and 3 bases at J, leaving 7 bases unmatched. There are 15 residues in the CDR3. Germline lookup yields CDR1 MNHEY and CDR2 SVGEGT. Here the CDR3 reads CASSPGTGDYTEAFF. Written as DNA, the CDR3 is TGTGCCAGCAGCCCCGGGACAGGGGATTACACTGAAGCTTTCTTT.

This clonotype showed up just a few times. This chain links TRBV6-1 with TRBJ1-2; TRBD1 is a possible D gene (6 bases). V was clipped by 1 base and J by 9 bases, with 9 bases between them. The CDR3 has 12 amino acids. Germline lookup yields CDR1 MNHNS and CDR2 SASEGT. The CDR3 nucleotides read TGTGCCAGCAGTGAAGTGACAGGAAGCTACACCTTC. Protein sequence: CASSEVTGSYTF.

In its sample, this clonotype was seen many times. V and J are TRBV2 and TRBJ1-5; a possible D gene is TRBD1 (6 bases). There are 14 residues in the CDR3. Trimming took off 5 bases at V and 7 bases at J, with 15 bases between the two ends. Germline CDR1 is SNHLY and CDR2 is FYNNEI. CDR3 DNA: TGTGCCAGCAGTCCTACAGGGAGGGAACAGCCCCAGCATTTT. The encoded protein is CASSPTGREQPQHF.

This clonotype counts as medium-sized. The rearrangement links TRBV15 to TRBJ2-1, with 9 nucleotides matching TRBD2. The CDR3 loop spans 15 amino acids. CDR1 is LNHNV, CDR2 YYDKDF, per germline (reference sequence). The trim removed 3 bases at V and 4 bases at J, leaving 4 bases unmatched. The CDR3 loop reads CATSRASGRYNEQFF. The CDR3 DNA is TGTGCCACCAGCAGGGCAAGCGGGAGGTACAATGAGCAGTTCTTC. Filled out from reference TRBV15 and TRBJ2-1, the complete variable domain reads DAMVIQNPRYQVTQFGKPVTLSCSQTLNHNVMYWYQQKSSQAPKLLFHYYDKDFNNEADTPDNFQSRRPNTSFCFLDIRSPGLGDTAMYLCATSRASGRYNEQFFGPGTRLTVL.

By share, this clonotype counts as medium-sized (0.01 to 0.1%). This chain connects TRBV19 to TRBJ2-2; D gene uncertain. Per germline, CDR1 LNHDA and CDR2 SQIVND (reference sequence). The CDR3 contains 12 residues. Trimming took off 6 bases at V and 2 bases at J, with 4 bases between the two ends. The CDR3: CASRPNTGELFF. The CDR3 region has the DNA TGTGCCAGTAGACCTAACACCGGGGAGCTGTTTTTT.

The chain recombines TRBV20-1 with TRBJ1-1; no clear D. The length of the CDR3 is 13 residues. Trimming removed 3 bases from V and 4 bases from J, with 12 bases in between. CDR1 and CDR2 (germline): DFQATT, SNEGSKA (reference sequence). DNA of the CDR3: TGCAGTGCTAGCGTAAGGGTCGGCACTGAAGCTTTCTTT. This encodes CSASVRVGTEAFF.

This clonotype is deemed large. J is TRBJ2-2 and V is TRBV6-1; no reliable D call. The CDR3 totals 14 residues. Per the germline V gene, CDR1 is MNHNS and CDR2 is SASEGT. V lost 6 bases and J 7 bases, leaving 15 bases between the germline ends. DNA of the CDR3: TGTGCCAGCAGCTTGACTTGGAAGGACGGGGAGCTGTTTTTT. Protein sequence: CASSLTWKDGELFF.

This clonotype is large (0.1 to 1%). V usage is TRBV9 and J usage is TRBJ1-3; no firm D call. The ends were cut back, 5 bases at V and 2 bases at J, with 5 bases in the middle. The CDR3 totals 12 residues. Germline CDR1 and CDR2: SGDLS and YYNGEE. The CDR3 reads CASSRTGNTIYF. The CDR3 nucleotides read TGTGCCAGCAGTAGAACTGGAAACACCATATATTTT.

This clonotype ranks as medium-sized (0.01 to 0.1%). V and J are TRBV20-1 and TRBJ2-7; the match to TRBD2 covers 10 bases. The CDR3 covers 15 residues. V lost 5 bases to trimming and J lost 4 bases; unmatched junction nucleotides: 11. Germline V gene data show CDR1 as DFQATT and CDR2 as SNEGSKA (reference sequence). CDR3 sequence reads: CSAFALAGVIYEQYF. The CDR3 DNA sequence: TGCAGTGCTTTTGCCCTAGCGGGAGTGATATACGAGCAGTACTTC.

In the case of this clonotype: A read error likely explains this, since a far larger clone differs by one base. J is TRBJ2-7 and V is TRBV7-2; 7 nucleotides match TRBD2. Germline-derived CDR1 and CDR2 are SGHTA and FQGNSA. With 4 bases clipped from V and 7 bases from J, the junction kept 13 bases outside the gene matches. There are 15 residues in the CDR3. CDR3 loop: CASSSAGLPYNEQYF. In DNA form, the CDR3 reads TGTGCCAGCAGCTCCGCGGGACTACCCTACAATGAGCAGTACTTC.

The V gene is TRBV28, the J gene TRBJ1-3; 7 nucleotides match TRBD1. The CDR3 has 15 residues. V lost 6 bases to trimming and J lost 4 bases; unmatched junction nucleotides: 9. The germline gives CDR1 MDHEN, CDR2 SYDVKM. The CDR3 nucleotides are TGTGCCAGCAGCCGGCCCGGGACAGTCGGAAACACCATATATTTT. Amino acid sequence: CASSRPGTVGNTIYF.

This clonotype qualifies as large. The rearrangement joins TRBV29-1 to TRBJ2-2; D ambiguous. V shed 3 bases and J shed 0 bases, with 14 bases lying between them. The CDR3 sequence is 16 residues long. Germline V gives CDR1 SQVTM, CDR2 ANQGSEA. CDR3 sequence: CSVDVGDPSNTGELFF. DNA of the CDR3: TGCAGCGTTGACGTAGGAGACCCTTCGAACACCGGGGAGCTGTTTTTT.

As for this clonotype: With a much larger clone just one base away, this may be a read error. The chain carries TRBV3-1 and TRBJ1-3; D is unresolved. This CDR3 region has 13 residues. Germline CDR1 reads LGHDT; CDR2 reads YNNKEL (reference sequence). Here the CDR3 DNA reads TGTGTCAGCAGCCACGGTACAGGAAACACCATATATTTT. It codes for CVSSHGTGNTIYF.

By frequency in the sample, this clonotype is medium-sized. This chain connects TRBV29-1 to TRBJ2-3; 10 bases agree with TRBD2. With 3 bases clipped from V and 1 base from J, the junction kept 4 bases outside the gene matches. Germline V CDR1 and CDR2: SQVTM, ANQGSEA. The CDR3 has 15 amino acids. CDR3 region: CSVDNGLAGTDTQYF. CDR3 DNA: TGCAGCGTTGACAACGGACTAGCGGGCACAGATACGCAGTATTTT.

This clonotype rates as medium-sized. The genes are TRBV18 and TRBJ1-1; 9 nucleotides line up with TRBD1. Trimming took 5 bases from V and 0 from J; bases not matched to a gene: 7. The CDR3 loop spans 16 amino acids. The V gene's germline CDR1 is KGHSH and CDR2 LQKENI. The CDR3: CASSSRQGVMNTEAFF. CDR3 bases: TGTGCCAGCTCATCCAGACAGGGGGTAATGAACACTGAAGCTTTCTTT.

This chain connects TRBV30 to TRBJ2-5; 9 bases map to TRBD1. J was trimmed by 5 bases and V by 2 bases; bases with no gene match: 6. The CDR3 consists of 14 residues. Germline assignment: CDR1 GTSNPN and CDR2 SVGIG (reference sequence). The DNA for the CDR3 is TGTGCCTGGAGTACCGGGACAGGGCGGGAGACCCAGTACTTC. Protein product: CAWSTGTGRETQYF.